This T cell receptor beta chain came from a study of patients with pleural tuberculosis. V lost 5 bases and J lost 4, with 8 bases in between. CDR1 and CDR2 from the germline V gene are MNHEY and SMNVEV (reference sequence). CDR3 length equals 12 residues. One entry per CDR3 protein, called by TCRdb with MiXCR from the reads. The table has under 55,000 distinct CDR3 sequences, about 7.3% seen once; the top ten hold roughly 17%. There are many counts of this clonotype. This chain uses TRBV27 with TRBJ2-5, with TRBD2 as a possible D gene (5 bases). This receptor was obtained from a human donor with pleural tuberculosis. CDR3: CASSRTPETQYF. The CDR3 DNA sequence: TGTGCCAGCAGTCGGACTCCAGAGACCCAGTACTTC.